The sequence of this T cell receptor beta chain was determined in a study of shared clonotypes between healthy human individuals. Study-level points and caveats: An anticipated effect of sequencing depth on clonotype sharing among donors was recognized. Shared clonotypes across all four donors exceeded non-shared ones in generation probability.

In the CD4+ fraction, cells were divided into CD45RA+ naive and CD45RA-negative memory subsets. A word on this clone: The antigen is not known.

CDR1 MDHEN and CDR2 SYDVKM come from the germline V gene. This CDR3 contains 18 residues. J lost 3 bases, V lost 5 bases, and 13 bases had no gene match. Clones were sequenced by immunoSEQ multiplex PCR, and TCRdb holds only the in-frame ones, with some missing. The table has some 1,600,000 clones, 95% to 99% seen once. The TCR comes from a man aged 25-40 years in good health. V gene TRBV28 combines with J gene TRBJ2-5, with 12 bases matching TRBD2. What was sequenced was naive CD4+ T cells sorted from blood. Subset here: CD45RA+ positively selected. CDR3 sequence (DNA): TGTGCCAGCAGTATATTACAGGGGAGACTAGCGGGAGAAGAGACCCAGTACTTC. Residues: CASSILQGRLAGEETQYF.